The entry that follows covers one TCR beta chain sequence. This clonotype was seen ten or more times. Its antigen is unknown. One base away there is no much larger clone; base qualities are not given. This record comes from a study of Graves' ophthalmopathy and Graves' hyperthyroidism (dated by TCRdb to between 2017 and 2018). Background on the whole study: Peripheral blood was collected at initial diagnosis, before any treatment. An independent validation cohort comprised fewer than 20 hyperthyroidism patients and roughly 15 patients who later progressed from hyperthyroidism to ophthalmopathy. In total, some 140 blood samples were TCR-sequenced: approximately 42 ophthalmopathy, some 75 hyperthyroidism and roughly 17 hyperthyroidism-to-ophthalmopathy patients. T-cell repertoires of thyroid tissue and blood were compared in a handful of hyperthyroidism patients. The approximately 100 discovery patients were divided at random into training and test sets in a 7:3 ratio. The study used TCR beta repertoire signatures to distinguish Graves' ophthalmopathy from Graves' hyperthyroidism and to predict progression to ophthalmopathy. To explore V-J signatures that distinguish ophthalmopathy from hyperthyroidism, a discovery set of around 100 patients was enrolled, made up of some 41 with ophthalmopathy and some 56 with stable hyperthyroidism. After sampling, hyperthyroidism patients received methimazole starting at 30 mg daily, and ophthalmopathy patients received high-dose intravenous methylprednisolone. The research as a whole found: Sample size was not predetermined statistically, and investigators were not blinded to group allocation. Most expanded thyroid clonotypes with frequency above 0.001 were also detected in blood, suggesting blood repertoires may reflect the thyroid immune response. In validation, the model predicted ophthalmopathy progression with more than 70% sensitivity and 72% to 80% specificity; roughly 11 predicted patients were CT-confirmed with GO in a median of approximately 6.2 months. In cross-validation, the 13-signature model distinguished ophthalmopathy from stable hyperthyroidism with just over 85% sensitivity and roughly 81% specificity, while in the test set the corresponding values were about 80% and 75%.

A patient counted as having stable hyperthyroidism if there was no progression to ophthalmopathy within 18 months of follow-up. The hyperthyroidism patients were 18 to 65 years old and newly diagnosed, with a disease duration of less than 2 months. Patients with other autoimmune diseases, uncontrolled infections, pregnancy or lactation were excluded from the study. Clinical symptoms, serum thyroxine, TRAb, thyroid ultrasound and orbital computed tomography formed the basis of the diagnosis. Using Ficoll-Paque density gradient centrifugation, PBMCs were isolated from over 8.5 ml of fresh peripheral blood. Trizol reagent was used to extract the total RNA, and its quality was then checked on an Agilent 2100 Bioanalyzer. TCR beta CDR3 regions were amplified from RNA transcripts for repertoire sequencing. A first-round RT-PCR used HTBI primers with the Qiagen OneStep RT-PCR kit, followed by a second-round multiplex PCR, size selection and purification. Sequencing of the libraries was carried out on an Illumina HiSeq2000 in paired-end mode with 100 bp reads. Processing in the source paper ran as follows. SOAPnuke was used to process the reads, throwing out any read that had adapters, had uncalled bases, had a mean Phred below 15, or lacked an exact constant-primer or identifier match. COPE v1.2.5 was used to merge high-quality paired reads. Each unique nucleotide sequence was treated as a clonotype, and MiTCR v1.1 was used to align the clonotypes to the IMGT TRB V, D and J references. Analysis was restricted to V-J combinations with a frequency above 0.0001, which covered roughly 99% of repertoires. For each V-J combination, a TCR clonal expansion and chaos score was defined as F50 clonal expansion divided by the chaos observed in the TCRdist matrix. Features were reduced by Welch's t-statistics and random forest to around 14 V-J combinations, which fed a naive Bayes classifier. The similarity between thyroid and blood repertoires was quantified using the Morisita-Horn index. The public reads were reprocessed in TCRdb via fastp at Q25 and MiXCR, keeping in-frame beta chains. Identical CDR3 protein sequences are pooled into one entry, listed with their most common genes and DNA. The V and J calls and clone size are TCRdb's, not the authors'. The sample table contains a few hundred thousand distinct CDR3 sequences; only one count was recorded for 20% to 25% of them. Of the sample, approximately 3% falls within the top ten clones.

Per the germline V gene, ENHRY is the CDR1 and SYGVKD is the CDR2. Spanning cysteine to phenylalanine, the CDR3 consists of 18 amino acids. The entry retains the CDR3 DNA only, 54 bases that are in frame from base 1. V is pared back by 2 bases and J by 4 bases, with 20 bases lying between the germline termini. The rearranged segments are TRBV10-3 and TRBJ2-2; the D region possibly corresponds to TRBD1 (6 bases align). The sequenced sample consisted of peripheral blood. This receptor was identified in a woman aged 18-30 years with stable Graves' hyperthyroidism. Donor details come from another sample of the same person, matched by shared clones. The bases are TGTGCCATCAGTGAGCCCCAAGGTGGGGCAGGGGTCACCGGGGAGCTGTTTTTT. Translated, this gives CAISEPQGGAGVTGELFF.